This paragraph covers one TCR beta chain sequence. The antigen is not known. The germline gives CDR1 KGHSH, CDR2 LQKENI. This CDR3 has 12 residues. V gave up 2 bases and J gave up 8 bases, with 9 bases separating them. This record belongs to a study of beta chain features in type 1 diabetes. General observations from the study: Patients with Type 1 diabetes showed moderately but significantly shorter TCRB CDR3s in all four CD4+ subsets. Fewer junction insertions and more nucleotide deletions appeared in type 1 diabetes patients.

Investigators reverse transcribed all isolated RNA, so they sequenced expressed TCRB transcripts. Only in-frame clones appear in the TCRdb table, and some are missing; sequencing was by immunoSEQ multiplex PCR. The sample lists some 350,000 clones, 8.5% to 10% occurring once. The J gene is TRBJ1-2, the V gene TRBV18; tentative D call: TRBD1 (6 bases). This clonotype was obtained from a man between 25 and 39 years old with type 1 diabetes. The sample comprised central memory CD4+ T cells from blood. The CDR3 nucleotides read TGTGCCAGCTCACCAGTAAGGGGGGGCTACACCTTC. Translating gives CASSPVRGGYTF. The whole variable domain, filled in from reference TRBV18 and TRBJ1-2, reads NAGVMQNPRHLVRRRGQEARLRCSPMKGHSHVYWYRQLPEEGLKFMVYLQKENIIDESGMPKERFSAEFPKEGPSILRIQQVVRGDSAAYFCASSPVRGGYTFGSGTRLTVV.